This T cell receptor beta chain is from a study of blood T cell repertoires in COVID-19. The germline gives CDR1 SGHAT, CDR2 FQNNGV. This CDR3 is built from 16 residues. The trim removed 2 bases at V and 3 bases at J, leaving 7 bases unmatched. Sequencing used immunoSEQ multiplex PCR; TCRdb keeps in-frame clones, though not all of them. The sample contains roughly 150,000 clones, about 88% of which appear only once. Material for sequencing was peripheral blood. The chain recombines TRBV11-2 with TRBJ1-3; 7 bases align to TRBD1. The sequence was obtained from a woman in her 70s with acute or convalescent COVID-19. The CDR3 loop reads CASSLWRGPSGNTIYF. In DNA, the CDR3 is TGTGCCAGCAGCTTATGGAGGGGGCCTAGTGGAAACACCATATATTTT.